Shown below are 11 T cell receptor beta chains from a single sample sequenced in a study of Tregs in tolerant kidney transplant recipients (dated by TCRdb to 2018 to 2020). The library was prepared using the immunoSEQ multiplex PCR assay. TCRdb obtained this table from immuneACCESS and retained in-frame rearrangements with V and J assigned. These tables miss some clones; where compared with another copy, unresolved V genes account for less than half of the shortfall, and the remainder is unexplained. Here the sample has roughly 50,000 clones; over 85% occur a single time. 15% to 18% of the sample lies in the top ten. Transplants used related donors with nonmyeloablative bone marrow transplantation; mixed chimerism was transient in the human trials. The sample consisted of CD8+ T cells from blood (PBMCs), taken 12 months after the transplant. The receptor source for this set is a human patient who received a combined kidney and bone marrow transplant. Donor T cells from the graft may be present among the T cells after a transplant.

V is TRBV4-1 and J is TRBJ1-3, with 7 nucleotides matching TRBD1. The CDR3 spans 16 residues. CDR1 MGHRA and CDR2 YSYEKL come from the germline V gene. J gave up 4 bases and V 1 base, and 7 bases lay outside the gene matches. CDR3 amino acids: CASSQGEQGLGNTIYF. CDR3 nucleotides: TGCGCCAGCAGCCAAGGTGAACAGGGGTTAGGAAACACCATATATTTT.

The chain links TRBV28 to TRBJ2-2; tentative D call: TRBD1 (5 bases). V dropped 1 base and J dropped 5 bases, with 8 bases sitting between them. CDR3 size: 14 residues. In germline, CDR1 is MDHEN, CDR2 SYDVKM. CDR3 nucleotides: TGTGCCAGCAGTTTATTAGGGGAAACCGGGGAGCTGTTTTTT. Translated: CASSLLGETGELFF.

V and J are TRBV5-1 and TRBJ1-1; TRBD1 matches 12 bases. This CDR3 is built from 15 residues. The germline CDR1 and CDR2 sequences are SGHRS and YFSETQ. The J segment lost 6 bases and the V segment lost 9 bases, leaving 12 bases of the junction unmatched. The chain's CDR3 is CATRGQGAQISEAFF. The CDR3 DNA is TGCGCCACCAGGGGACAGGGGGCCCAAATATCTGAAGCTTTCTTT.

This chain uses TRBV4-2 with TRBJ2-7; possible D gene TRBD2, 5 bases. CDR3 length: 14 residues. Germline V lookup: CDR1 LGHNA, CDR2 YNFKEQ. V was pared by 1 base and J by 5 bases, with 12 bases between. The DNA for the CDR3 is TGTGCCAGCAGCCAAGCGGGGTCCTCAAACGAGCAGTACTTC. Translated, it gives CASSQAGSSNEQYF.

The chain combines TRBV10-3 with TRBJ2-5; 7 bases align to TRBD1. Germline V gene data show CDR1 as ENHRY and CDR2 as SYGVKD. The CDR3 totals 14 residues. The ends lost 4 bases at V and 3 bases at J; junction bases unmatched: 5. For the CDR3, the DNA is TGTGCCATCAGTGCTCCGGGACAGAAAGAGACCCAGTACTTC. Protein product: CAISAPGQKETQYF.

Comments on this clone: The same CDR3 arises from other DNA sequences in this sample as well. The chain links TRBV7-2 to TRBJ1-6; no reliable D call. Germline-derived CDR1 and CDR2 are SGHTA and FQGNSA. This CDR3 is built from 18 residues. V was pared by 7 bases and J by 0 bases, with 19 bases between. DNA of the CDR3: TGTGCCAGCACCCCCACCCCCCCAACTAGCTCCTATAATTCACCCCTCCACTTT. Translated: CASTPTPPTSSYNSPLHF.

The rearrangement links TRBV19 to TRBJ2-1; the D gene is possibly TRBD2 (6 bases). V dropped 7 bases and J dropped 5 bases, with 15 bases sitting between them. This CDR3 has 14 amino acids. CDR1 and CDR2 from the germline V gene are LNHDA and SQIVND (reference sequence). The CDR3 is CASTWDFSNNEQFF. CDR3 DNA: TGTGCCAGTACTTGGGACTTTTCAAACAATGAGCAGTTCTTC.

This clone has just a few counts. The chain joins TRBV5-5 to TRBJ2-1; weak D call: TRBD2 (5 bases). This CDR3 has 15 amino acids. Trimming left V 1 base short and J 5 bases short, with 13 bases between. The germline CDR1 and CDR2 sequences are SGHKS and YYEKEE (reference sequence). CDR3: CASSLYGGLNNEQFF. As DNA, the CDR3 is TGTGCCAGCAGCTTGTACGGAGGACTGAACAATGAGCAGTTCTTC.

The chain links TRBV29-1 to TRBJ2-7; 10 positions agree with TRBD2. The CDR3 contains 12 residues. The junction had 5 bases not matched to a gene; V was cut back by 6 bases and J by 6 bases. Germline V gene lookup returns CDR1 SQVTM and CDR2 ANQGSEA. The CDR3 region has the DNA TGCAGCGTGTTAGCGGGGGGCGGCGAGCAGTACTTC. It translates to CSVLAGGGEQYF.

The chain is built from TRBV6-5 and TRBJ2-7, with 7 bases identical to TRBD2. The V segment lost 5 bases and the J segment 6 bases; nucleotides outside the gene matches: 7. The germline gives CDR1 MNHEY, CDR2 SVGAGI. CDR3 length: 13 residues. The CDR3 nucleotides are TGTGCCAGCAGTCTTAACGGGGGGAGCGAGCAGTACTTC. Amino acids: CASSLNGGSEQYF.

The V call is TRBV9, the J call TRBJ1-3, with TRBD1 as a possible D gene (5 bases). V was cut by 3 bases and J by 0 bases, with 10 bases left in between. CDR3 length: 15 residues. Germline V gives CDR1 SGDLS, CDR2 YYNGEE. CDR3 in amino acids: CASSEWGDSGNTIYF. The CDR3 DNA follows: TGTGCCAGCAGCGAGTGGGGGGACTCTGGAAACACCATATATTTT. Using reference TRBV9 and TRBJ1-3 for the parts outside the CDR3, the full variable domain is DSGVTQTPKHLITATGQRVTLRCSPRSGDLSVYWYQQSLDQGLQFLIQYYNGEERAKGNILERFSAQQFPDLHSELNLSSLELGDSALYFCASSEWGDSGNTIYFGEGSWLTVV.